In its sample, the clone carrying this TCR beta chain was seen a few times. What it binds is not known. 5'RACE template switching generated TCR cDNA, adding a universal primer site and UMIs. TCRdb re-called the 5' RACE reads with MiXCR, one entry per CDR3 protein. The data contain a few hundred thousand distinct CDR3 sequences, 6.2% of them singletons. From germline, CDR1 is SGHRS and CDR2 YFSETQ. V was cut by 1 base and J by 0 bases, with 7 bases left in between. CDR3 length: 15 amino acids. This entry belongs to a study of T cells after yellow fever vaccination. The study, taken as a whole, reports: Booster samples showed a return of most primary-vaccination clones (approximately 95% CD4, around 88% CD8). It was a small share of clonotypes that appeared in both CD4 and CD8 compartments.

The chain links TRBV5-1 to TRBJ2-2; no reliable D call. The receptor was derived from a man aged 25-45 years who received the YFV17D yellow fever vaccine. Specimen: PBMCs, collected 5 days after the yellow fever booster vaccination. The CDR3 DNA sequence: TGCGCCAGCAGCTTGTCGAACACGAACACCGGGGAGCTGTTTTTT. This codes for CASSLSNTNTGELFF.